Below are 23 T cell receptor beta chains sequenced from a single sample in a study of T cells in Graves' hyperthyroidism and ophthalmopathy. Template material for amplifying TCR beta CDR3 regions consisted of RNA transcripts. A set of HTBI primers served as the primers for a first-round RT-PCR of the TCR CDR3. In TCRdb, the multiplex PCR reads were re-called with MiXCR into one record per CDR3 protein. The sample lists about 760,000 distinct CDR3 sequences; roughly a third were seen once. The material sequenced was blood. These receptors all come from a woman in her thirties or forties with Graves' hyperthyroidism.

This clonotype was detected ten times or more. This chain links TRBV19 with TRBJ2-5, with D possibly called TRBD1 or TRBD2 (7 bases each). V was shortened by 8 bases and J by 5 bases, with 15 bases between the two germline ends. CDR1 LNHDA and CDR2 SQIVND come from the germline V gene (reference sequence). The CDR3 has 13 amino acids. Written as DNA, the CDR3 is TGTGCCAGTGCCAACAGGGGAGGGGAGACCCAGTACTTC. This sequence encodes CASANRGGETQYF. Based on the CDR3 plus reference TRBV19 and TRBJ2-5, the full variable domain is DGGITQSPKYLFRKEGQNVTLSCEQNLNHDAMYWYRQDPGQGLRLIYYSQIVNDFQKGDIAEGYSVSREKKESFPLTVTSAQKNPTAFYLCASANRGGETQYFGPGTRLLVL.

The chain employs TRBV15 and TRBJ2-7; 7 bases align to TRBD1. J was trimmed by 6 bases and V by 3 bases; bases with no gene match: 8. The CDR3 is made up of 14 amino acids. The V gene's germline CDR1 is LNHNV and CDR2 YYDKDF (reference sequence). The CDR3 region is CATSRDTGASEQYF. Written as DNA, the CDR3 is TGTGCCACCAGCAGGGACACAGGGGCCTCCGAGCAGTACTTC.

In its sample, this clonotype was seen a few times. V is TRBV7-9 and J is TRBJ1-2; D may be TRBD1 (5 bases). CDR3 length: 19 amino acids. The germline CDR1 and CDR2 sequences are SEHNR and FQNEAQ (reference sequence). V lost 10 bases and J lost 0, with 30 bases in between. CDR3: CATLNPTWGRDTSNYGYTF. CDR3 nucleotides: TGTGCCACCCTAAATCCTACTTGGGGCCGAGACACCTCTAACTATGGCTACACCTTC.

This clonotype has a count of ten or more. V usage is TRBV20-1 and J usage is TRBJ2-6; D possibly corresponds to TRBD2 (7 bases). Trimming took 3 bases from V and 2 from J, leaving 8 bases between them. The CDR3 runs 14 residues. Germline assignment: CDR1 DFQATT and CDR2 SNEGSKA (reference sequence). This chain's CDR3 is CSASGGPGANVLTF. For the CDR3, the DNA is TGCAGTGCTAGCGGGGGGCCTGGGGCCAACGTCCTGACTTTC.

The rearrangement joins TRBV4-1 to TRBJ1-2; D is uncertain. V was trimmed by 0 bases and J by 0 bases, leaving 11 bases between them. Germline CDR1 and CDR2: MGHRA and YSYEKL. The CDR3 spans 16 residues. Here the CDR3 reads CASSQESSVPNYGYTF. The CDR3 coding sequence is TGCGCCAGCAGCCAAGAATCGTCCGTTCCTAACTATGGCTACACCTTC.

V is TRBV18 and J is TRBJ2-5; unclear D gene. Germline lookup yields CDR1 KGHSH and CDR2 LQKENI. V lost 5 bases, J lost 0 bases, and 4 bases lay in between. CDR3 length equals 12 residues. CDR3 coding DNA: TGTGCCAGCTCAGTGTACCAAGAGACCCAGTACTTC. Its translation: CASSVYQETQYF.

This clonotype was seen a few times. This chain connects TRBV6-5 to TRBJ1-1, with D maybe TRBD1 (5 bases). The germline V gene encodes CDR1 MNHEY and CDR2 SVGAGI. The CDR3 has 17 amino acids. The germline V and J ends were trimmed by 6 bases and 1 base, with 21 bases remaining between them. The CDR3 DNA is TGTGCCAGCAGGCACGGGACGGGCATACAAAAGAACACTGAAGCTTTCTTT. The encoded protein is CASRHGTGIQKNTEAFF.

This clonotype came up once. CDR3 nucleotides: TGTGCCAGCTCACCAGGAGGTTCGGTCGAGCAGTACTTC. It is translated as CASSPGGSVEQYF. The V gene is TRBV18, the J gene TRBJ2-7, with TRBD2 as a possible D gene (5 bases). V shed 2 bases and J shed 6 bases, with 11 bases lying between them. Germline loops: CDR1 KGHSH, CDR2 LQKENI. The CDR3 has 13 residues.

This clonotype was detected many times. This chain links TRBV9 with TRBJ1-6, with D possibly matching TRBD1 (5 bases). Trimming left V 4 bases short and J 7 bases short, with 18 bases between. The CDR3 extends over 16 amino acids. Germline CDR1 is SGDLS and CDR2 is YYNGEE. This CDR3 is CASSLTEGNGNSPLHF. CDR3 sequence (DNA): TGTGCCAGCAGCCTCACGGAGGGGAACGGCAATTCACCCCTCCACTTT.

This clonotype was detected a few times. The gene calls are TRBV5-1 and TRBJ2-7, with D possibly TRBD2 on 5 matching bases. V was trimmed by 4 bases and J by 2 bases, leaving 13 bases between them. CDR1 is SGHRS and CDR2 is YFSETQ in the germline V gene. The CDR3 length is 14 residues. Here the CDR3 reads CASSDPSGTYEQYF. CDR3 nucleotides: TGCGCCAGCAGCGACCCCTCCGGGACCTACGAGCAGTACTTC.

Many counts were recorded for this clonotype. The chain combines TRBV29-1 with TRBJ1-1; no reliable D call. The CDR3 extends over 11 amino acids. The germline V gene has CDR1 SQVTM and CDR2 ANQGSEA. Trimming cost V 3 bases and J 7 bases, with 9 bases left between them. In nucleotides, the CDR3 is TGCAGCGTTGAGCCTGGTAATGAAGCTTTCTTT. Amino acids: CSVEPGNEAFF.

This chain uses TRBV2 with TRBJ1-6; D unresolved. The CDR3 loop spans 14 amino acids. Germline V gene data show CDR1 as SNHLY and CDR2 as FYNNEI. Trimming removed 4 bases from V and 7 bases from J, with 11 bases in between. CDR3 amino acids: CASSAGPRNSPLHF. The CDR3 nucleotides read TGTGCCAGCAGTGCGGGTCCGAGGAATTCACCCCTCCACTTT.

To note about this clonotype: A junction boundary mismatches the germline segment, possibly from a read error. V usage is TRBV5-1 and J usage is TRBJ2-2, with 9 bases aligning to TRBD1. Germline V gives CDR1 SGHRS, CDR2 YFSETQ. CDR3 length equals 17 residues. This chain's CDR3 is CASSFPGQGANTGELFF. The DNA of the CDR3 is TGTGCCAGCAGCTTTCCGGGACAGGGAGCGAACACCGGGGAGCTGTTTTTT. The full variable domain, its missing parts supplied by reference TRBV5-1 and TRBJ2-2, is KAGVTQTPRYLIKTRGQQVTLSCSPISGHRSVSWYQQTPGQGLQFLFEYFSETQRNKGNFPGRFSGRQFSNSRSEMNVSTLELGDSALYLCASSFPGQGANTGELFFGEGSRLTVL.

This clonotype was detected only once. V is TRBV25-1 and J is TRBJ2-3, with 8 nucleotides matching TRBD1. With V trimmed by 2 bases and J by 3 bases, 13 bases remained unmatched. This CDR3 has 18 amino acids. Germline V gives CDR1 MGHDK, CDR2 SYGVNS. In DNA form, the CDR3 reads TGTGCCAGCAGTGAACGGGCAGGGGGCGAAGGTTTGACAGATACGCAGTATTTT. It codes for CASSERAGGEGLTDTQYF.

Many counts were recorded for this clonotype. The chain employs TRBV2 and TRBJ1-5; D may be TRBD1 (5 bases). Germline lookup yields CDR1 SNHLY and CDR2 FYNNEI. The CDR3 covers 15 residues. With 2 bases removed from V and 8 bases from J, the gap between germline ends came to 16 bases. DNA of the CDR3: TGTGCCAGCAGTGAATGGCAGGGAGTCCAGAAGCCCCAGCATTTT. The encoded protein is CASSEWQGVQKPQHF.

This clonotype has a handful of counts. The V gene is TRBV14, the J gene TRBJ1-1, with D unresolved. V lost 4 bases to trimming and J lost 3 bases, with 12 bases between them. Per germline, CDR1 SGHDN and CDR2 FVKESK. The CDR3 spans 14 residues. CDR3 loop: CASSRLDRDTEAFF. CDR3 coding DNA: TGTGCCAGCAGCCGGCTAGACCGAGACACTGAAGCTTTCTTT. The full variable domain, its missing parts supplied by reference TRBV14 and TRBJ1-1, is EAGVTQFPSHSVIEKGQTVTLRCDPISGHDNLYWYRRVMGKEIKFLLHFVKESKQDESGMPNNRFLAERTGGTYSTLKVQPAELEDSGVYFCASSRLDRDTEAFFGQGTRLTVV.

This chain joins TRBV12-3 or TRBV12-4 and TRBJ1-4; TRBD1 aligns across 7 bases. With V trimmed by 5 bases and J by 5 bases, 8 bases remained unmatched. The CDR3 runs 15 residues. The CDR3 sequence is CASSPYRGGNEKLFF. Here the CDR3 DNA reads TGTGCCAGCAGTCCCTACAGGGGAGGGAATGAAAAACTGTTTTTT.

The chain is built from TRBV29-1 and TRBJ2-5, with TRBD2 identical over 12 bases. The germline gives CDR1 SQVTM, CDR2 ANQGSEA. The CDR3 spans 14 residues. V gave up 6 bases and J gave up 2 bases; unmatched junction bases: 4. CDR3 in DNA: TGCAGCGTGGGACTAGCGGGTTGGCAAGAGACCCAGTACTTC. It encodes CSVGLAGWQETQYF.

The V gene is TRBV6-2 or TRBV6-3, the J gene TRBJ1-6, with D unresolved. Per the germline V gene, CDR1 is MNHEY and CDR2 is SVGEGT. With 6 bases removed from V and 3 bases from J, the gap between germline ends came to 12 bases. This CDR3 is built from 15 residues. In nucleotides, the CDR3 is TGTGCCAGCAGAAAGGACGTCTACTATAATTCACCCCTCCACTTT. It translates to CASRKDVYYNSPLHF.

Many counts were recorded for this clonotype. This rearrangement joins TRBV9 to TRBJ1-1; no firm D call. Looked up from germline, CDR1 is SGDLS and CDR2 is YYNGEE. This CDR3 spans 13 amino acids. The V end lost 4 bases, the J end lost 3 bases, and 10 bases lay between the germline ends. The CDR3 DNA reads as TGTGCCAGCAGCTTTGGACCCGACACTGAAGCTTTCTTT. It codes for CASSFGPDTEAFF.

The chain employs TRBV7-2 and TRBJ2-3; D is perhaps TRBD2 (6 bases). In germline, CDR1 is SGHTA, CDR2 FQGNSA. The CDR3 length is 15 residues. Between the trimmed V and J ends, which lost 5 bases and 6 bases, there was a span of 18 bases. The CDR3 DNA reads TGTGCCAGCAGCCAGGACTATCTTTCGACGGATACGCAGTATTTT. Translation gives CASSQDYLSTDTQYF.

This sequence joins TRBV24-1 and TRBJ2-7; 9 bases align to TRBD2. The J segment lost 7 bases and the V segment lost 11 bases, leaving 17 bases of the junction unmatched. Germline-derived CDR1 and CDR2 are KGHDR and SFDVKD. This CDR3 has 15 amino acids. CDR3 sequence (DNA): TGTGCCAGCGGTGAGTGGCTAGCGGGGTATTGGGAGCAGTACTTC. Translated: CASGEWLAGYWEQYF.

Ten or more counts support this clonotype. This rearrangement joins TRBV7-2 to TRBJ2-5; TRBD2 is a possible D gene (7 bases). Germline CDR1 reads SGHTA; CDR2 reads FQGNSA. The CDR3 sequence is 18 residues long. Trimming removed 2 bases from V and 2 bases from J, with 21 bases in between. CDR3 sequence (DNA): TGTGCCAGCAGCTTAATCGGGTCCGGGGGGCCACTTCAAGAGACCCAGTACTTC. Residues: CASSLIGSGGPLQETQYF.